Here is one TCR beta chain with its context. The V and J ends lost 5 bases and 9 bases, in that order; junction bases with no gene match: 13. This CDR3 contains 15 residues. Germline assignment: CDR1 SNHLY and CDR2 FYNNEI. The data belong to a study of blood T cell repertoires in COVID-19. Study details: The United States, Italy and Spain were the sources of the acute and convalescent COVID-19 samples. Sample material is recorded as cDNA or gDNA derived from T cells, B-cell-depleted T cells, or PBMCs.

The method was immunoSEQ multiplex PCR; TCRdb's version includes in-frame clones alone and lacks a portion of them. This table has hundreds of thousands of clones, approximately 89% appearing once. This TCR came from a woman aged 18-29 years who had recovered from COVID-19. Sequencing was performed on peripheral blood. The chain joins TRBV2 to TRBJ2-1, with 7 positions matching TRBD2. The CDR3 is CASSPRRAGNGEQFF. The CDR3 nucleotides are TGTGCCAGCAGTCCCCGGCGAGCGGGAAATGGTGAGCAGTTCTTC.